This T cell receptor beta chain is from a study of T cells after yellow fever vaccination. The CDR3 runs to 12 residues. Looked up from germline, CDR1 is SGHRS and CDR2 is YFSETQ. Trimming removed 4 bases at V and 5 bases at J, with 8 bases between. Overall study results and limits: After the booster, roughly 96% of CD4 and more than 85% of CD8 primary-response clones were re-detected. When the response was secondary, it was weaker but reached its peak faster, day 5 versus 15.

Worth noting for this clonotype: Its target is not known.

Researchers made TCR cDNA using 5'RACE template switching, and this step added a universal primer site and UMIs. TCRdb analysed the 5' RACE reads with MiXCR anew, one entry per CDR3 protein. The repertoire has some 600,000 distinct CDR3 sequences, around 16% of them found once; the top ten carry 15% to 20%. This clonotype was obtained from a man younger than 35 who received the YFV17D yellow fever vaccine. Sequenced material: PBMCs, taken roughly 5 days after the first yellow fever vaccination. The J gene is TRBJ2-3, the V gene TRBV5-1, with no clear D. The CDR3 region has the DNA TGCGCCAGCAGCATAGACCGAGATACGCAGTATTTT. Its protein product is CASSIDRDTQYF.